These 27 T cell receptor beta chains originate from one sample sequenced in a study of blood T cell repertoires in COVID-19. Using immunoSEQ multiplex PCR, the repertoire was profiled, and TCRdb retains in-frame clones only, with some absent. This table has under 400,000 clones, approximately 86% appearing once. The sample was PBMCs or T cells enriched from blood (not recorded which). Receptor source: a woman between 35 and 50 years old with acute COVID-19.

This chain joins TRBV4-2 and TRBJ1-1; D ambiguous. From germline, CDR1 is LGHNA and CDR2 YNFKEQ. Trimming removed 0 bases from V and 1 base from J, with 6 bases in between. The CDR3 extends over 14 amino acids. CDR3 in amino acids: CASSQDSKNTEAFF. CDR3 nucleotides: TGTGCCAGCAGCCAAGATAGTAAGAACACTGAAGCTTTCTTT.

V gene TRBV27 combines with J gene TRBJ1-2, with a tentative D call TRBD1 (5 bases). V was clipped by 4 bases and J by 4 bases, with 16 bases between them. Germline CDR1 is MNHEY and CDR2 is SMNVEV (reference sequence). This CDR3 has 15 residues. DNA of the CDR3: TGTGCCAGCAGTTACTCAACGGACACCCCCTATGGCTACACCTTC. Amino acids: CASSYSTDTPYGYTF.

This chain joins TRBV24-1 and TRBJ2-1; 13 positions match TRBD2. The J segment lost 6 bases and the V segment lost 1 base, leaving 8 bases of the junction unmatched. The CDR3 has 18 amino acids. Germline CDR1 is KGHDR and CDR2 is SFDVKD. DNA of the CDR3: TGTGCCACCAGTGATTTTTCCGGGACTAGCGGGACGGGCAATGAGCAGTTCTTC. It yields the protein CATSDFSGTSGTGNEQFF.

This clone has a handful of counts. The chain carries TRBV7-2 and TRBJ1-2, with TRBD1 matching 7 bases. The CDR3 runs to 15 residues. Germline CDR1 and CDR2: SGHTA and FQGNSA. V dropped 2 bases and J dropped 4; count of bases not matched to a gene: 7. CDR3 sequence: CASSLYSDRVYGYTF. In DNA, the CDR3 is TGTGCCAGCAGCTTATATTCCGACAGGGTCTATGGCTACACCTTC.

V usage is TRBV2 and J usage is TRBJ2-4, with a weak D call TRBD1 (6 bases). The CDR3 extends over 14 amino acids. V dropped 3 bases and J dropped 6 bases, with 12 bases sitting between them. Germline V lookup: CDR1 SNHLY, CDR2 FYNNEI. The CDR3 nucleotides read TGTGCCAGCAGTGACTGGGACAAAGGAAACATTCAGTACTTC. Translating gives CASSDWDKGNIQYF.

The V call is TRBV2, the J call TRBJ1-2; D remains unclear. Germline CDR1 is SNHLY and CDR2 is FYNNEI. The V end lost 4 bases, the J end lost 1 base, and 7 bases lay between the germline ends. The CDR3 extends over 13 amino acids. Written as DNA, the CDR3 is TGTGCCAGCAGTGTAACCGGTAACTATGGCTACACCTTC. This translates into CASSVTGNYGYTF. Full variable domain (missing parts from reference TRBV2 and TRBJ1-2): EPEVTQTPSHQVTQMGQEVILRCVPISNHLYFYWYRQILGQKVEFLVSFYNNEISEKSEIFDDQFSVERPDGSNFTLKIRSTKLEDSAMYFCASSVTGNYGYTFGSGTRLTVV.

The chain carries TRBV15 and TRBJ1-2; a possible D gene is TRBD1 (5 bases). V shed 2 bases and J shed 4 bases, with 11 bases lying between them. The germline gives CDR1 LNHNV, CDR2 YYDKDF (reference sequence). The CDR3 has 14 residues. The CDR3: CATSRPQQVYGYTF. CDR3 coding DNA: TGTGCCACCAGCAGACCCCAACAGGTCTATGGCTACACCTTC.

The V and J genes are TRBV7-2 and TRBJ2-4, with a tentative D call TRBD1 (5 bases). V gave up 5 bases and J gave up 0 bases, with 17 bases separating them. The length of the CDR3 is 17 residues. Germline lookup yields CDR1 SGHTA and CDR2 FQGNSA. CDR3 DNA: TGTGCCAGCAGCCCATCAGGGTACACCCTAGCCAAAAACATTCAGTACTTC. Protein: CASSPSGYTLAKNIQYF.

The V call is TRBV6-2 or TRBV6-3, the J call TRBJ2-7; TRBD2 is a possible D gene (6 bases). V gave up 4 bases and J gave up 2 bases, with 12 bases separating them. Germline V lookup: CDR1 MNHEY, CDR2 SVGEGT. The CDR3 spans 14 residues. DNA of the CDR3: TGTGCCAGCAGTTGGGGGGAGAGGGCCTACGAGCAGTACTTC. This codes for CASSWGERAYEQYF.

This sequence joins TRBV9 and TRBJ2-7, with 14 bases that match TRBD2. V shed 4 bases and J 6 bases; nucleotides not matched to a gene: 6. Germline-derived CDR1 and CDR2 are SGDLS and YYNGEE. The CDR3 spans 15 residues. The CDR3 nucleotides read TGTGCCAGCAGCAAGGGACTAGCGGGAGTGGGCGAGCAGTACTTC. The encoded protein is CASSKGLAGVGEQYF.

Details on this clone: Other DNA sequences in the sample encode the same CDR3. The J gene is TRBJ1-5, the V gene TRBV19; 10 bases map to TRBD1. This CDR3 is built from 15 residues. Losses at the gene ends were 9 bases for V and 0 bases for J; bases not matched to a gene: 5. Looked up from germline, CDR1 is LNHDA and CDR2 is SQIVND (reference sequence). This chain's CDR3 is CASRDRGYSNQPQHF. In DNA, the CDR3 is TGTGCCAGCCGGGACAGGGGATATAGCAATCAGCCCCAGCATTTT.

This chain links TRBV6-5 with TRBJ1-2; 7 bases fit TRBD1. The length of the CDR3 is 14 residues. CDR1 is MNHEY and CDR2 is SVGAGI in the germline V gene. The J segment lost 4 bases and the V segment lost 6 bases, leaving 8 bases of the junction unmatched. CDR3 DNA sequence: TGTGCCAGCAGCAACAGGGGAGGTGTCTATGGCTACACCTTC. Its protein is CASSNRGGVYGYTF.

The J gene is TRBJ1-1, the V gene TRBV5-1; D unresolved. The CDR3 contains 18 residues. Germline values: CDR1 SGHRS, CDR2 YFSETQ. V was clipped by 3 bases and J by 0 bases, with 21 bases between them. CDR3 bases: TGCGCCAGCAGCTCGGTAGGGAGACAAAAACTTATGAACACTGAAGCTTTCTTT. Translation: CASSSVGRQKLMNTEAFF.

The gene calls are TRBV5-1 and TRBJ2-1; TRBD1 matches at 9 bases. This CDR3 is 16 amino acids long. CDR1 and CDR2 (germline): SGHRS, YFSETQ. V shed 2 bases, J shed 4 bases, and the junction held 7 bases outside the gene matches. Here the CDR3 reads CASSFTGTGLYNEQFF. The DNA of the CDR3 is TGCGCCAGCAGCTTCACCGGGACAGGGCTTTACAATGAGCAGTTCTTC.

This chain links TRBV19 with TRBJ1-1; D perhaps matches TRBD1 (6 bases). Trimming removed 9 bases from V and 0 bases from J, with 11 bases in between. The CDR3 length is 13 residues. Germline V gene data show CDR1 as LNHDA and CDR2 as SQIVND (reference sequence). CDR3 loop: CASNGGLNTEAFF. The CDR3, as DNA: TGTGCCAGCAATGGGGGCTTGAACACTGAAGCTTTCTTT.

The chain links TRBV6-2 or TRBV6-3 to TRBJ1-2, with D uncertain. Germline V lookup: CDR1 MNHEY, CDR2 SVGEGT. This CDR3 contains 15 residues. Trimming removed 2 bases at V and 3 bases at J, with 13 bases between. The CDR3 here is CASSYRGSWDYGYTF. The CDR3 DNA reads TGTGCCAGCAGTTACAGAGGCAGCTGGGACTATGGCTACACCTTC.

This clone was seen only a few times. The CDR3 spells CASSLSPGTGRRTGELFF. The CDR3 region has the DNA TGTGCCAGCAGCTTATCCCCCGGGACAGGGCGAAGGACCGGGGAGCTGTTTTTT. This chain connects TRBV13 to TRBJ2-2, with TRBD1 matching over 9 bases. The ends lost 2 bases at V and 5 bases at J; junction bases unmatched: 12. The germline CDR1 and CDR2 sequences are PRHDT and FYEKMQ (reference sequence). This CDR3 is 18 amino acids long. Full variable domain (missing parts from reference TRBV13 and TRBJ2-2): AAGVIQSPRHLIKEKRETATLKCYPIPRHDTVYWYQQGPGQDPQFLISFYEKMQSDKGSIPDRFSAQQFSDYHSELNMSSLELGDSALYFCASSLSPGTGRRTGELFFGEGSRLTVL.

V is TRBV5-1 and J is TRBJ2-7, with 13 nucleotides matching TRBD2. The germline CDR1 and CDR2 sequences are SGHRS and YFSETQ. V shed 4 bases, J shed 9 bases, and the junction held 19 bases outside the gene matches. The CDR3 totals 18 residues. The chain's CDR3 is CASSPIGLAGVPRVGQYF. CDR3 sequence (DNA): TGCGCCAGCAGCCCGATTGGACTAGCGGGAGTTCCGAGAGTCGGGCAGTACTTC.

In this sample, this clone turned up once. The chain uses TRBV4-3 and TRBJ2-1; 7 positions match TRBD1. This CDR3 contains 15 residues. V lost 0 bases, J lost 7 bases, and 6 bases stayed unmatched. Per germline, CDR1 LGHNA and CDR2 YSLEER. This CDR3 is CASSQDLGQKNEQFF. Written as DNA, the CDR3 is TGCGCCAGCAGCCAAGATTTGGGACAGAAAAATGAGCAGTTCTTC.

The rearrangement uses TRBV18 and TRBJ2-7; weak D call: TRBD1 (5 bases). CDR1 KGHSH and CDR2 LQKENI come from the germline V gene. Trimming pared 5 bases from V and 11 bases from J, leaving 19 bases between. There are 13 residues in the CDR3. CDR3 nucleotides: TGTGCCAGCTCATATACCAGACAGCAGTTTGAGTACTTC. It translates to CASSYTRQQFEYF.

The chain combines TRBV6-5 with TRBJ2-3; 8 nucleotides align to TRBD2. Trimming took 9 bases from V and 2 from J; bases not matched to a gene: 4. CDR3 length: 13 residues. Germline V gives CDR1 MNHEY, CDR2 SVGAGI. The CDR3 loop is CASQRELTDTQYF. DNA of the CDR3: TGTGCCAGTCAGCGGGAGCTCACAGATACGCAGTATTTT.

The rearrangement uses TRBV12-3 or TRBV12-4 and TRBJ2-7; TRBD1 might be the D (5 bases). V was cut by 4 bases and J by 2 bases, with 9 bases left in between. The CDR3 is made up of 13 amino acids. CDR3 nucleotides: TGTGCCAGCAGTTCGGGCAGGGCCTACGAGCAGTACTTC. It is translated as CASSSGRAYEQYF.

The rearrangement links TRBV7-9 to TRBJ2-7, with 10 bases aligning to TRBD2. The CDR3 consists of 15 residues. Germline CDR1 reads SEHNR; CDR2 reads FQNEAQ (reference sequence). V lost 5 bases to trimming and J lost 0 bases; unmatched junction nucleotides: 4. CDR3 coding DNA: TGTGCCAGCAGCAAACTAGCGGGGACCTCCTACGAGCAGTACTTC. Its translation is CASSKLAGTSYEQYF. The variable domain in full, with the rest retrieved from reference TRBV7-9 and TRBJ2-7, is DTGVSQNPRHKITKRGQNVTFRCDPISEHNRLYWYRQTLGQGPEFLTYFQNEAQLEKSRLLSDRFSAERPKGSFSTLEIQRTEQGDSAMYLCASSKLAGTSYEQYFGPGTRLTVT.

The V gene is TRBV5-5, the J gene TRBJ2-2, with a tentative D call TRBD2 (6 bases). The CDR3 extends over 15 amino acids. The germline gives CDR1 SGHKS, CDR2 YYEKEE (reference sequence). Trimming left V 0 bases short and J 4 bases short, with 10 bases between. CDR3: CASSLAGLRTGELFF. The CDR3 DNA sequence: TGTGCCAGCAGCTTGGCCGGACTACGCACCGGGGAGCTGTTTTTT.

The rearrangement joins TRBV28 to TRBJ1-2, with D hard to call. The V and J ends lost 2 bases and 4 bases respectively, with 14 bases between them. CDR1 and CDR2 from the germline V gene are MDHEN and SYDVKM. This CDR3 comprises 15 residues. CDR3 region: CASSLGTENFYGYTF. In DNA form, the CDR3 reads TGTGCCAGCAGTTTAGGTACAGAAAATTTCTATGGCTACACCTTC.

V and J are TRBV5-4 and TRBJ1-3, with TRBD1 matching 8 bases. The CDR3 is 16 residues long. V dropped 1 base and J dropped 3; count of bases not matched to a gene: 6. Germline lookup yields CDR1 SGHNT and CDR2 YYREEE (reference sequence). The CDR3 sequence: CASSLMDRAVGNTIYF. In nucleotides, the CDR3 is TGTGCCAGCAGCTTGATGGACAGGGCCGTTGGAAACACCATATATTTT.

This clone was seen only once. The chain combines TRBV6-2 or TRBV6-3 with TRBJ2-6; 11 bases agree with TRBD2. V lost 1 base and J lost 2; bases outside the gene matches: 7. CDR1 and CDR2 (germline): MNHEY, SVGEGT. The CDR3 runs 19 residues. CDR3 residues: CASSYLGLAGSTGANVLTF. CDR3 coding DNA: TGTGCCAGCAGTTACTTAGGACTAGCGGGTTCTACTGGGGCCAACGTCCTGACTTTC.